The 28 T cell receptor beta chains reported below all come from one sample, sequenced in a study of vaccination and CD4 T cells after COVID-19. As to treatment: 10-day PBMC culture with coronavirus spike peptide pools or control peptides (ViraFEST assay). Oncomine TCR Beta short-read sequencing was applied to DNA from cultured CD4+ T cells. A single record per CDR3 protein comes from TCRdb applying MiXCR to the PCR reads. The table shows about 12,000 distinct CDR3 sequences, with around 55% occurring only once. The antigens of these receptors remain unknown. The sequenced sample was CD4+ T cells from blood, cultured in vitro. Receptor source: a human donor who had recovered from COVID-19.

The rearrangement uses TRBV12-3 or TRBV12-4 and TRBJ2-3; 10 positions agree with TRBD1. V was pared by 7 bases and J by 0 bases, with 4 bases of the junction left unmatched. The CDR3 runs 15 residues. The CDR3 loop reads CASKGQGTSTDTQYF. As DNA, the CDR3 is TGTGCCAGCAAGGGACAGGGGACTAGCACAGATACGCAGTATTTT.

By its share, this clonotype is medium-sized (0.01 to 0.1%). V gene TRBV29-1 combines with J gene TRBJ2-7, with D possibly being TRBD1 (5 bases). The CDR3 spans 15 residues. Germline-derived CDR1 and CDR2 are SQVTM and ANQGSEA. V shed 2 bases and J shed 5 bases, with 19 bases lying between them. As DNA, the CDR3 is TGCAGCGTTGAACAAAAGGGAACAGGCCTTGACGAGCAGTACTTC. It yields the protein CSVEQKGTGLDEQYF.

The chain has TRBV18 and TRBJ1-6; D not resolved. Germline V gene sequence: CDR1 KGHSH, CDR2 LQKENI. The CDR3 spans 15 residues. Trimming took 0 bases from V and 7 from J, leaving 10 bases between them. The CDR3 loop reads CASSPPRARNSPLHF. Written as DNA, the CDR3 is TGTGCCAGCTCACCACCAAGGGCCCGGAATTCACCCCTCCACTTT.

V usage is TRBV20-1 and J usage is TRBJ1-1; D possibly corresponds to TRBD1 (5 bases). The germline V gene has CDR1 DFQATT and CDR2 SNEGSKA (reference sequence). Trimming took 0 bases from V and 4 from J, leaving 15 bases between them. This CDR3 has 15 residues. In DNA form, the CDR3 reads TGCAGTGCTAGAGATCTCCGGGCCGGGGGCACTGAAGCTTTCTTT. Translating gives CSARDLRAGGTEAFF.

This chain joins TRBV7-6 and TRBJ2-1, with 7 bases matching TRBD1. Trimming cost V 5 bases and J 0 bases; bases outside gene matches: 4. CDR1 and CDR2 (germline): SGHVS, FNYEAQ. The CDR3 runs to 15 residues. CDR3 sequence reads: CASSPHRGSYNEQFF. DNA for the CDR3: TGTGCCAGCAGCCCTCACAGGGGCTCCTACAATGAGCAGTTCTTC. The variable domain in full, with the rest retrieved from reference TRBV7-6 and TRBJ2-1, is GAGVSQSPRYKVTKRGQDVALRCDPISGHVSLYWYRQALGQGPEFLTYFNYEAQQDKSGLPNDRFSAERPEGSISTLTIQRTEQRDSAMYRCASSPHRGSYNEQFFGPGTRLTVL.

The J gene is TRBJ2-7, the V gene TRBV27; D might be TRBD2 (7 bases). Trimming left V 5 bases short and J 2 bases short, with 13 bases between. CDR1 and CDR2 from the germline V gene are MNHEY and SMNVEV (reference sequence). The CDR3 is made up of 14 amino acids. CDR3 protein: CASSTLGGPYEQYF. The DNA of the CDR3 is TGTGCCAGCAGTACCCTGGGGGGGCCCTACGAGCAGTACTTC.

The CDR3 DNA reads TGTGCCAGCAGGGGACAGAAGAACAATCAGCCCCAGCATTTT. Protein product: CASRGQKNNQPQHF. The V call is TRBV6-2 or TRBV6-3, the J call TRBJ1-5; 7 nucleotides match TRBD1. The CDR3 has 14 amino acids. The V segment lost 6 bases and the J segment 3 bases; nucleotides outside the gene matches: 5. Germline V gene lookup returns CDR1 MNHEY and CDR2 SVGEGT.

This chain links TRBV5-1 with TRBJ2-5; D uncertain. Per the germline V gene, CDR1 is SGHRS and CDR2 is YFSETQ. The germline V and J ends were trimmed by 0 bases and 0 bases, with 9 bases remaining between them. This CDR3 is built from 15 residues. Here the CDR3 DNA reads TGCGCCAGCAGCTTGGAATCGGTTTACCAAGAGACCCAGTACTTC. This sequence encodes CASSLESVYQETQYF.

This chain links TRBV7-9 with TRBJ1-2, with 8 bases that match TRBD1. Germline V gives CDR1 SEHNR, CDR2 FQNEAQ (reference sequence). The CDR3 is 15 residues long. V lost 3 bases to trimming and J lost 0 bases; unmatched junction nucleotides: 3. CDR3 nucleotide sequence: TGTGCCAGCAGCTTCCAGGGGGCCACTAACTATGGCTACACCTTC. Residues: CASSFQGATNYGYTF.

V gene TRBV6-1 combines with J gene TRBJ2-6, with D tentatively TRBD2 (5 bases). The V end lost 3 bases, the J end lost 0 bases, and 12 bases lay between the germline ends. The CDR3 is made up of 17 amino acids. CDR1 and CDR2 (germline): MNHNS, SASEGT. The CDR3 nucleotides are TGTGCCAGCAGTGATGAGGGTTTGTACTCTGGGGCCAACGTCCTGACTTTC. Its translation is CASSDEGLYSGANVLTF.

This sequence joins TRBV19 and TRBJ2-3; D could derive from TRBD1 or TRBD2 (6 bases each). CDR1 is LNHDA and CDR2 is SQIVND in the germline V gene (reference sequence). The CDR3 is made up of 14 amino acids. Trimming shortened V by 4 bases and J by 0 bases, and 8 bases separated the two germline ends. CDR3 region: CASSRGGSTDTQYF. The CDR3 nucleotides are TGTGCCAGTAGTAGAGGGGGGAGCACAGATACGCAGTATTTT.

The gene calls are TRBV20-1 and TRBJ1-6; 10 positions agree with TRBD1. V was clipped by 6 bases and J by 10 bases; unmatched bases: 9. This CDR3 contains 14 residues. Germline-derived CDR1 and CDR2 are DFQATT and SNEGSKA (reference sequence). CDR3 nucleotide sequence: TGCAGTGCCAACCGGGACAGGGGAGGGTCACCCCTCCACTTT. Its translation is CSANRDRGGSPLHF.

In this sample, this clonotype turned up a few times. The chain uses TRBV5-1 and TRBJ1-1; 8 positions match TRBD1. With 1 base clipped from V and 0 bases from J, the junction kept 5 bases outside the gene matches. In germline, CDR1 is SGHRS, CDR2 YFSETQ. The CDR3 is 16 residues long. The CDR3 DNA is TGCGCCAGCAGCTTGACTCCAGGGGGCATGAACACTGAAGCTTTCTTT. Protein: CASSLTPGGMNTEAFF.

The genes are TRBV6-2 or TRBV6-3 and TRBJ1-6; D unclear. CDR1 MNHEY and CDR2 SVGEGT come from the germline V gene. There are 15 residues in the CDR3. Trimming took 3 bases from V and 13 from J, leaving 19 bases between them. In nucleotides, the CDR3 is TGTGCCAGCAGTTATCAGTCTCATACCAAGGCGCCCCTCCACTTT. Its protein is CASSYQSHTKAPLHF.

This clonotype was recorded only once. The DNA of the CDR3 is TGTGCCAGCAGCTTGGGTGGGGTCGGCTATGGCTACACCTTC. Its translation is CASSLGGVGYGYTF. The chain employs TRBV5-4 and TRBJ1-2; no clear D. This CDR3 contains 14 residues. Looked up from germline, CDR1 is SGHNT and CDR2 is YYREEE (reference sequence). The V and J ends lost 0 bases and 4 bases respectively, with 10 bases between them.

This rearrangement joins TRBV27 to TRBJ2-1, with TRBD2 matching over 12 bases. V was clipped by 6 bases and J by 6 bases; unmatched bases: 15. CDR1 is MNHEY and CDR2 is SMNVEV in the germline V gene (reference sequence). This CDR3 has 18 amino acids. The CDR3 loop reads CASRPLAGGTVYGNEQFF. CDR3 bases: TGTGCCAGCAGGCCACTAGCGGGAGGTACAGTGTATGGCAATGAGCAGTTCTTC.

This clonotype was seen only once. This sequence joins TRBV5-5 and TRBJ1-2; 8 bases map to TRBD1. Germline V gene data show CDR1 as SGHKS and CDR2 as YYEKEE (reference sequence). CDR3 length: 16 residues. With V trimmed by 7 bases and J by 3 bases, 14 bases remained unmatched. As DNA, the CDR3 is TGTGCCAGCCTCCTCCTTGACAGGACAGGGTACTATGGCTACACCTTC. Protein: CASLLLDRTGYYGYTF.

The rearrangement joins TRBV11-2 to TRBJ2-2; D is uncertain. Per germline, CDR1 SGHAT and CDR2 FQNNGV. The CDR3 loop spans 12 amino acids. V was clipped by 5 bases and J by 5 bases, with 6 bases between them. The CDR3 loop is CASSLITGELFF. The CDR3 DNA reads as TGTGCCAGCAGCCTAATTACCGGGGAGCTGTTTTTT.

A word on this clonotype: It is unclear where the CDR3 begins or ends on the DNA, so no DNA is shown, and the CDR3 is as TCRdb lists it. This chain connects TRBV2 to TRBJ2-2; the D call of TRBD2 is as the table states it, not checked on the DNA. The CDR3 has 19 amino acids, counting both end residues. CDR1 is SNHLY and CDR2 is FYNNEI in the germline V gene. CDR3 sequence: CASSRAKNIQYFGAGELFF.

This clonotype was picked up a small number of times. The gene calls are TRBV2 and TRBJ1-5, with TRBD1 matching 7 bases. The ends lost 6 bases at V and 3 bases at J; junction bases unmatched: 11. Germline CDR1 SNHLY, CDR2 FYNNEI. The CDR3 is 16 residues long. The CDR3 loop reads CASSEPGQRFNQPQHF. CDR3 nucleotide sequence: TGTGCCAGCAGCGAGCCGGGACAGCGCTTCAATCAGCCCCAGCATTTT.

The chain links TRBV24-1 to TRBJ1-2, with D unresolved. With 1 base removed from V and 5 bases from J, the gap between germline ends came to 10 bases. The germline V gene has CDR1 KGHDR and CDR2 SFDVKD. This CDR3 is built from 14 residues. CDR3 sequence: CATSDLSLGYGYTF. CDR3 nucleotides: TGTGCCACCAGTGATTTAAGTTTGGGGTATGGCTACACCTTC.

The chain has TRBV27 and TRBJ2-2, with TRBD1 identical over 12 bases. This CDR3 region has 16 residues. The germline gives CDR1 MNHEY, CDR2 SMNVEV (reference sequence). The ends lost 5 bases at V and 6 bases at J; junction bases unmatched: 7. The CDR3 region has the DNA TGTGCCAGCAGTCCCCAGGGGACAGGGGGCCCCGGGGAGCTGTTTTTT. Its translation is CASSPQGTGGPGELFF.

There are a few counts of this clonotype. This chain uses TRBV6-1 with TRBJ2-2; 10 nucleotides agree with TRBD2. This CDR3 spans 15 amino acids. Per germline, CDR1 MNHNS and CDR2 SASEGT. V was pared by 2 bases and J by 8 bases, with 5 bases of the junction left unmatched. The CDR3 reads CASSERLAGAGELFF. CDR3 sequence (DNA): TGTGCCAGCAGTGAAAGACTAGCGGGTGCAGGGGAGCTGTTTTTT.

CDR3 amino acids: CASSQEPGHRYGYTF. The DNA for the CDR3 is TGCGCCAGCAGCCAAGAGCCAGGCCACCGCTATGGCTACACCTTC. The chain has TRBV4-1 and TRBJ1-2; D is unresolved. Germline V lookup: CDR1 MGHRA, CDR2 YSYEKL. The CDR3 is 15 residues long. Trimming removed 0 bases from V and 4 bases from J, with 12 bases in between.

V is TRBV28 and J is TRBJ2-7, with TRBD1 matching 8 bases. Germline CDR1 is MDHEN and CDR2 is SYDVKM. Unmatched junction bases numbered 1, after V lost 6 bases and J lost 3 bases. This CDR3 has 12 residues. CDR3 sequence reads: CASSTGGYEQYF. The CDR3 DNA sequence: TGTGCCAGCAGCACAGGGGGCTACGAGCAGTACTTC. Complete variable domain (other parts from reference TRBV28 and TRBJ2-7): DVKVTQSSRYLVKRTGEKVFLECVQDMDHENMFWYRQDPGLGLRLIYFSYDVKMKEKGDIPEGYSVSREKKERFSLILESASTNQTSMYLCASSTGGYEQYFGPGTRLTVT.

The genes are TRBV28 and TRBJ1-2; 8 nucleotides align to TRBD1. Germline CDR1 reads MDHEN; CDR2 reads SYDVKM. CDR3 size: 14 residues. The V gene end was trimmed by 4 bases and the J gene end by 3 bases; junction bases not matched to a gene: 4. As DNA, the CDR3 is TGTGCCAGCAGTTCAGGACAGGGCGACTATGGCTACACCTTC. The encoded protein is CASSSGQGDYGYTF.

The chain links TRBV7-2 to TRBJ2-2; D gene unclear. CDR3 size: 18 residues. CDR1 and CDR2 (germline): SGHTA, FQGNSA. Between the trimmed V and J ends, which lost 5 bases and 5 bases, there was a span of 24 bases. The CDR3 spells CASSPFGPGPGKTGELFF. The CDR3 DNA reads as TGTGCCAGCAGCCCCTTCGGCCCCGGGCCCGGCAAGACCGGGGAGCTGTTTTTT.

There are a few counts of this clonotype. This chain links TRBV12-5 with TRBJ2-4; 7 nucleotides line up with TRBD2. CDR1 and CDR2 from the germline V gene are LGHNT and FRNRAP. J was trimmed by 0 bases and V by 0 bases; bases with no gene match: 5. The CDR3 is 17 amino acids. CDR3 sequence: CASGLVRAGLAKNIQYF. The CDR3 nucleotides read TGTGCTAGTGGTTTGGTCAGAGCGGGGTTAGCCAAAAACATTCAGTACTTC.